Below, 3 T cell receptor beta chains from the same sample are listed, as sequenced in a study of cytomegalovirus exposure and HLA in healthy donors. The primer mix had 60 Vbeta and 13 Jbeta primers. Some clones are missing from TCRdb's copy, which holds only in-frame ones; the method was immunoSEQ multiplex PCR. The table lists a few hundred thousand clones, less than 80% of them singletons. Material for sequencing was PBMCs. These receptors originate from a girl aged 2-15 years in good health and CMV-seronegative.

The V and J genes are TRBV20-1 and TRBJ2-5; D gene ambiguous. Between the trimmed V and J ends, which lost 6 bases and 3 bases, there was a span of 8 bases. The CDR3 runs to 11 residues. Germline V lookup: CDR1 DFQATT, CDR2 SNEGSKA (reference sequence). CDR3 in amino acids: CSARIEETQYF. The CDR3 bases are TGCAGTGCCAGGATAGAAGAGACCCAGTACTTC.

The J gene is TRBJ2-4, the V gene TRBV27, with a tentative D call TRBD1 (5 bases). Germline V gene lookup returns CDR1 MNHEY and CDR2 SMNVEV (reference sequence). V was cut by 2 bases and J by 2 bases, with 10 bases left in between. The CDR3 has 15 residues. The CDR3 coding sequence is TGTGCCAGCAGTTTAAACAGGCCTTCCAAAAACATTCAGTACTTC. Its protein product is CASSLNRPSKNIQYF.

The chain combines TRBV5-1 with TRBJ2-7; maybe TRBD1 (6 bases). The germline V gene has CDR1 SGHRS and CDR2 YFSETQ. Trimming left V 1 base short and J 2 bases short, with 25 bases between. The CDR3 totals 19 residues. CDR3: CASSLRGHYSQKDPYEQYF. The CDR3 DNA is TGCGCCAGCAGCTTGAGGGGACACTATTCGCAAAAAGACCCCTACGAGCAGTACTTC.